Described below is a single T cell receptor beta chain sequence and its context. The data are from a study of T cell responses to AZD1222 COVID-19 vaccine. The protocol was immunoSEQ multiplex PCR, while the TCRdb copy is restricted to in-frame clones and leaves out a portion. The sample lists about 180,000 clones, 90% to 95% occurring once. The input for sequencing was peripheral blood, taken 28 days after the second AZD1222 dose. The source of this sequence is an adult who received the AZD1222 COVID-19 vaccine.

The CDR3 DNA sequence: TGTGCCAGCAGGGGTGTCTATGGATCTAGCACAGATACGCAGTATTTT. Translated: CASRGVYGSSTDTQYF. The V and J genes are TRBV11-2 and TRBJ2-3; D gene ambiguous. The CDR3 extends over 16 amino acids. Between the trimmed V and J ends, which lost 6 bases and 0 bases, there was a span of 16 bases. CDR1 SGHAT and CDR2 FQNNGV come from the germline V gene.